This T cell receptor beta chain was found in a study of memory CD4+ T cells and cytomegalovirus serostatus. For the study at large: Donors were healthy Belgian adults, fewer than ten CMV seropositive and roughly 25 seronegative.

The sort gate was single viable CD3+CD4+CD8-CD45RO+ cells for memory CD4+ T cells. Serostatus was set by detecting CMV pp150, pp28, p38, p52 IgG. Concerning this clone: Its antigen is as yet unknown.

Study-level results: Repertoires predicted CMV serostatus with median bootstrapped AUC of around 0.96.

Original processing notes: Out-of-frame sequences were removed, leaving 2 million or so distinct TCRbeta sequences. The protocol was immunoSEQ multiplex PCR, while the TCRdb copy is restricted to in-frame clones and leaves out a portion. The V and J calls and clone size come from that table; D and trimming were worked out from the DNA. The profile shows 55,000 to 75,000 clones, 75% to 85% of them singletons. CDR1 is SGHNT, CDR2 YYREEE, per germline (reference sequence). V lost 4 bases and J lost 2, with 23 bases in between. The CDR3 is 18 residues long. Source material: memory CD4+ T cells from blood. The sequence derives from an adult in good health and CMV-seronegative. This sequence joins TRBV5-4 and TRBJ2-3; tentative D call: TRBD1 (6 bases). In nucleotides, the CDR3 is TGTGCCAGCAGCGGTGGATCCCTTTCAGGGGTCTACACAGATACGCAGTATTTT. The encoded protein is CASSGGSLSGVYTDTQYF.